The rows below give T cell receptor beta chains drawn from one sample of a study of yellow fever vaccine responses in identical twins. TCRdb processed the RT-PCR reads anew with MiXCR; each CDR3 protein has one entry. The profile shows about 2,800 distinct CDR3 sequences, 80% of them singletons. This material consisted of T cells from blood (PBMCs), unsorted or a sorted subset (not recorded which), taken before or after yellow fever vaccination (not recorded which). The receptors were gathered from a female donor who received the yellow fever vaccine. The CDR3 runs from the conserved cysteine through the conserved F or W. Fields, in order: D gene, V gene, J gene, clone size, CDR3 DNA, CDR3 protein. D genes are given only for firm matches. Clone size, where shown, is once, few, many, or a class for clones that have expanded.

TRBD1,TRBV6-5,TRBJ1-1,-,TGTGCCAGCAGTTACTCCGCGGACAGGGTGCAGGCTTTCTTT,CASSYSADRVQAFF
TRBD2,TRBV15,TRBJ2-1,-,TGTGCCACCAGCAGAGCTAGCGGGGGACACAATGAGCAGTTCTTC,CATSRASGGHNEQFF
TRBD1,TRBV7-6,TRBJ2-7,-,TGTGCCAGCAGCCCGTCGACAGGGAGCGAGCAGTACTTC,CASSPSTGSEQYF
TRBD2,TRBV7-3,TRBJ2-3,-,TGTGCCAGCAGCTCAACGTCCCGCGGGGGGCACTGGGGTACGCAGTATTTT,CASSSTSRGGHWGTQYF
TRBD1,TRBV23-1,TRBJ1-1,-,TGCGCCAGCAGTAACGGGACAGTGAACACTGAAGCTTTCTTT,CASSNGTVNTEAFF
TRBD2,TRBV4-3,TRBJ2-1,-,TGCGCCAGCAGCCAAGATTCCGGCGGGAGCCATATGTACAATGAGCAGTTCTTC,CASSQDSGGSHMYNEQFF
-,TRBV7-9,TRBJ2-1,-,TGTGCCAGCAGCCCCAGTCCGGGGGACTACAATGAGCAGTTCTTC,CASSPSPGDYNEQFF
TRBD1,TRBV20-1,TRBJ1-6,-,TGCAGTGCTATCCGGGACAGAAATTCACCCCTCCACTTT,CSAIRDRNSPLHF
-,TRBV7-3,TRBJ2-3,few,TGTGCCAGCAGCAAGACTCCCGAGGATACGCAGTATTTT,CASSKTPEDTQYF
-,TRBV18,TRBJ2-2,-,TGTGCCAGCTCACTATCCGGGGCACTCGGGGAGCTGTTTTTT,CASSLSGALGELFF
TRBD1,TRBV10-1,TRBJ2-1,-,TGCGCCAGCAGTGGACAGGGCAACAATGAGCAGTTCTTC,CASSGQGNNEQFF
TRBD1,TRBV4-1,TRBJ2-5,-,TGCGCCAGCAGCCAAGTTGGGACAGGGTGGGAGACCCAGTACTTC,CASSQVGTGWETQYF
-,TRBV11-3,TRBJ2-2,-,TGTGCCAGCAGCTCCCCGGGCGGGCGGAACACCGGGGAGCTGTTTTTT,CASSSPGGRNTGELFF
TRBD1,TRBV30,TRBJ2-1,-,TGTGCCTGGAGTCTGGGACAGGGGAACAATGAGCAGTTCTTC,CAWSLGQGNNEQFF
TRBD2,TRBV4-2,TRBJ2-1,-,TGTGCCAGCAGCCCCGGGACTAGCGGTTATTACAATGAGCAGTTCTTC,CASSPGTSGYYNEQFF
TRBD2,TRBV5-6,TRBJ2-1,-,TGTGCCAGCAGTTGGGTTGGTAGCGGGTGGTACAATGAGCAGTTCTTC,CASSWVGSGWYNEQFF
-,TRBV11-2,TRBJ2-2,-,TGTGCCAGCAGCTTAGTTCCCACAGGGGAGCTGTTTTTT,CASSLVPTGELFF
TRBD2,TRBV25-1,TRBJ2-7,-,TGTGCCAGCAGTGAATGGGCTAGCGGGACCAACGAGCAGTACTTC,CASSEWASGTNEQYF
-,TRBV7-6,TRBJ2-6,-,TGTGCCAGCAGCTTATCGGGAGGGGCCAACGTCCTGACTTTC,CASSLSGGANVLTF
-,TRBV4-3,TRBJ2-3,few,TGCGCCAGCAGCCAAGATCTAGGGGGGCCCACAGATACGCAGTATTTT,CASSQDLGGPTDTQYF
-,TRBV10-3,TRBJ2-5,-,TGTGCCATCAGTGATGCGGTGGGGAAGGGGGAGACCCAGTACTTC,CAISDAVGKGETQYF
TRBD2,TRBV11-2,TRBJ2-3,once,TGTGCCAGCAGCCCACAGAAACTAGCGACGGGAGTAGATACGCAGTATTTT,CASSPQKLATGVDTQYF
-,TRBV5-6,TRBJ2-3,-,TGTGCCAGCACCCCCCCAGTCAGGGCAAGAGATACGCAGTATTTT,CASTPPVRARDTQYF
-,TRBV4-1,TRBJ1-2,-,TGCGCCAGCAGCCAAGACCCTCGGGCCTACTTCTATGGCTACACCTTC,CASSQDPRAYFYGYTF
-,TRBV6-1,TRBJ2-7,-,TGTGCCAGTGCCTCGGACACACCCTACGAGCAGTACTTC,CASASDTPYEQYF
TRBD1,TRBV11-1,TRBJ2-3,-,TGTGCCAGCCGGACAGGGGAGTGGCCAGATACGCAGTATTTT,CASRTGEWPDTQYF
-,TRBV21-1,TRBJ2-5,-,TGTGCCAGCAGCAAGGGGTACCAAGAGACCCAGTACTTC,CASSKGYQETQYF
TRBD2,TRBV15,TRBJ2-7,-,TGTGCCACCAGCAGAGATGTGGGAGGGGAGCAGTACTTC,CATSRDVGGEQYF
-,TRBV19,TRBJ2-1,few,TGTGCCAGTAGTATCCAGATAGGGACGGGGATTGAGCAGTTCTTC,CASSIQIGTGIEQFF
-,TRBV18,TRBJ1-6,-,TGTGCCAGCTCACTCCGGGACTCCGATAGGGCCCTCCACTTT,CASSLRDSDRALHF
-,TRBV10-3,TRBJ1-1,-,TGTGCCTCGAGAGCGGCTACTGAAGCTTTCTTT,CASRAATEAFF
-,TRBV10-3,TRBJ1-5,-,TGTGCCATCAGTGAGTCGAGGGGACTCCATCAGCCCCAGCATTTT,CAISESRGLHQPQHF
TRBD2,TRBV11-1,TRBJ2-3,-,TGTGCCAGCAGGTCCGCGTCTGCGGGAGCCTCTAATACGCAGTATTTT,CASRSASAGASNTQYF
-,TRBV30,TRBJ1-5,-,TGTGCCTGGAGCGGTAGGGGTAATCAGCCCCAGCATTTT,CAWSGRGNQPQHF
-,TRBV11-1,TRBJ2-3,-,TGTGCCAGCAGCCGACCCCGACAGTTCACAGATACGCAGTATTTT,CASSRPRQFTDTQYF
-,TRBV11-2,TRBJ2-1,-,TGTGCCAGCAGCTTAGGGTCTGGGGCGGATGAGCAGTTCTTC,CASSLGSGADEQFF
-,TRBV2,TRBJ2-7,-,TGTGCCAGCAGTGAAGCTGACTACGAGCAGTACTTC,CASSEADYEQYF
-,TRBV29-1,TRBJ2-7,-,TGCAGCGTGGCCCACGGGACGTTTGACGAGCAGTACTTC,CSVAHGTFDEQYF
-,TRBV27,TRBJ2-7,-,TGTGCCAGCAGCCCCGGACTGTTCTACGAGCAGTACTTC,CASSPGLFYEQYF